These 5 T cell receptor beta chains came from one sample sequenced in a study of blood T cells in healthy people across ages. Sample-barcoded 5' priming and a J-beta primer mix drove a second PCR of roughly 7 to 11 cycles. TCRdb re-called the 5' RACE reads through MiXCR, storing one row per CDR3 protein. The sample has 1.5 million to 2 million distinct CDR3 sequences; about 49% are singletons. Sequencing was carried out using blood. The origin of the receptors is a woman in her 40s in good health.

This clonotype came up a few times. The rearrangement uses TRBV10-3 and TRBJ2-1; a weak D match, TRBD2 (6 bases). CDR3 length equals 16 residues. The germline V gene encodes CDR1 ENHRY and CDR2 SYGVKD. The germline V and J ends were trimmed by 5 bases and 5 bases, with 19 bases remaining between them. CDR3 bases: TGTGCCATCAGTAGAGGCGAACAGCGGACTAACAATGAGCAGTTCTTC. It encodes CAISRGEQRTNNEQFF.

This clonotype showed up just a few times. This chain links TRBV2 with TRBJ2-5; no firm D call. Germline assignment: CDR1 SNHLY and CDR2 FYNNEI. The CDR3 loop spans 14 amino acids. Between the trimmed V and J ends, which lost 2 bases and 2 bases, there was a span of 9 bases. The CDR3 is CASSESLAQETQYF. The CDR3 coding sequence is TGTGCCAGCAGTGAAAGTCTGGCGCAAGAGACCCAGTACTTC.

This rearrangement joins TRBV24-1 to TRBJ2-3, with D possibly TRBD2 on 6 matching bases. This CDR3 spans 15 amino acids. With 4 bases removed from V and 1 base from J, the gap between germline ends came to 11 bases. The germline gives CDR1 KGHDR, CDR2 SFDVKD. The CDR3 nucleotides are TGTGCCACCAGTGAGTCTGGCGGGGGCACAGATACGCAGTATTTT. Its translation is CATSESGGGTDTQYF.

V and J are TRBV4-1 and TRBJ1-2, with TRBD1 matching 10 bases. Trimming took 5 bases from V and 8 from J; bases not matched to a gene: 5. This CDR3 is built from 13 residues. Germline V gene data show CDR1 as MGHRA and CDR2 as YSYEKL. CDR3 sequence: CASSGGQGTGYTF. CDR3 in DNA: TGCGCCAGCAGCGGGGGACAGGGGACCGGCTACACCTTC.

The chain couples TRBV6-5 to TRBJ2-3; 9 nucleotides align to TRBD1. V shed 0 bases and J 6 bases; nucleotides not matched to a gene: 4. The germline CDR1 and CDR2 sequences are MNHEY and SVGAGI. CDR3 length: 15 residues. The CDR3 reads CASSYSGQGEDTQYF. The CDR3 DNA follows: TGTGCCAGCAGTTACTCGGGACAGGGAGAGGATACGCAGTATTTT.